This T cell receptor (beta chain) was recovered during a study of T cell repertoires in cytomegalovirus infection. Study background: CMV infection plus the matching HLA type was flagged by public TCR beta signatures.

Study findings and constraints: Carriers of CMV plus the relevant HLA were identified by cumulative public TCR beta family frequency. The ex vivo response was dominated by HLA-C-restricted CMV-specific TCR beta clonotypes.

This CDR3 region has 16 residues. Trimming took 6 bases from V and 0 from J, leaving 12 bases between them. TCRdb reprocessed the reads via MiXCR and lists one record per CDR3 protein. The data hold fewer than 350,000 distinct CDR3 sequences, with about 17% observed a single time. Details on this clonotype: Its antigen is not known.

Sequencing was performed on PBMCs. This chain uses TRBV12-3 or TRBV12-4 with TRBJ1-6, with no clear D. This TCR was recovered from a human donor in good health (CMV status not recorded). Some clones in this sample may be carry-over from other donors' samples. CDR3 sequence (DNA): TGTGCCAGCAGAGAGGAACACAGCTCCTATAATTCACCCCTCCACTTT. The encoded protein is CASREEHSSYNSPLHF.